This note documents a single T cell receptor (beta chain) sequence. Antigen: not known. The data are from a study of cytomegalovirus exposure and HLA in healthy donors. Overall study results and limits: According to a later analysis, donors in an Asian-associated ancestry cluster reportedly had fewer N-insertions than the roughly 720-donor mean.

Germline CDR1 reads SEHNR; CDR2 reads FQNEAQ (reference sequence). CDR3 length: 15 residues. With V trimmed by 5 bases and J by 3 bases, 10 bases remained unmatched. Researchers ran the PCR with 60 Vbeta and 13 Jbeta primers. Method: immunoSEQ multiplex PCR; TCRdb's copy keeps in-frame clones and lacks some. The sample lists 150,000 to 200,000 clones, just over 75% occurring once. At collection, donors were nominally healthy, but unrecorded immune exposures were probable. This sequence joins TRBV7-9 and TRBJ2-7, with 7 bases identical to TRBD1. This clonotype originated in a man aged 18 to 30 in good health and CMV-seronegative. The sample was PBMCs. CDR3 in DNA: TGTGCCAGCAGCCATGGGGCTGACAGGGACTACGAGCAGTACTTC. It yields the protein CASSHGADRDYEQYF.